The T cell receptor beta chain under discussion was sequenced for a study of cytomegalovirus exposure and HLA in healthy donors. Among the 90 to 150 subjects of the validation cohort, separate from the approximately 670-subject first cohort, were the donors. Here immunoSEQ multiplex PCR was the method, and the copy in TCRdb shows in-frame clones only, minus some. The repertoire includes about 280,000 clones, approximately 88% of them detected once, and approximately 0.9% sits in the top ten. Germline CDR1 and CDR2: DFQATT and SNEGSKA (reference sequence). V lost 6 bases, J lost 10 bases, and 15 bases lay in between. The CDR3 spans 11 residues.

The TCR originated in a woman aged 18 to 35 in good health and CMV-seronegative. Specimen: PBMCs. The gene calls are TRBV20-1 and TRBJ1-2; maybe TRBD1 (5 bases). In DNA form, the CDR3 reads TGCAGTGCCAGAAGGGGATTTGACTACACCTTC. It specifies CSARRGFDYTF.